Reported below is one T cell receptor (beta chain). The data belong to a study of radiotherapy plus CTLA-4 blockade in lung cancer. Produced via immunoSEQ multiplex PCR; TCRdb's table is partial and in-frame only. The data contain about 82,000 clones, 72% of them singletons. CDR3 length: 17 amino acids. With 0 bases removed from V and 4 bases from J, the gap between germline ends came to 18 bases. Germline-derived CDR1 and CDR2 are LGHNA and YNFKEQ. This sequence was found in a human donor with non-small cell lung cancer that progressed on radiotherapy plus ipilimumab. The sequencing here drew on peripheral blood, taken from a patient treated with radiotherapy plus ipilimumab. The chain couples TRBV4-2 to TRBJ2-5, with D possibly being TRBD2 (5 bases). DNA of the CDR3: TGTGCCAGCAGCCAAGATGGAAGACTCCCTGAGGGAGAGACCCAGTACTTC. As protein: CASSQDGRLPEGETQYF.